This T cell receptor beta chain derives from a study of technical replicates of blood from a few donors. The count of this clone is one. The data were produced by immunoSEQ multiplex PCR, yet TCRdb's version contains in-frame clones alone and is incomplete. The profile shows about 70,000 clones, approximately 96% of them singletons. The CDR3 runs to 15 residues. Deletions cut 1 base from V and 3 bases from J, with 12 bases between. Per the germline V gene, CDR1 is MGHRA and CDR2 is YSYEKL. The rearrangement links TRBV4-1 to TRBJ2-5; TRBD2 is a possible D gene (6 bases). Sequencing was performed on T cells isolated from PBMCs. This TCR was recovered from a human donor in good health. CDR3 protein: CASSQVGTAKETQYF. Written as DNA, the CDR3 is TGCGCCAGCAGCCAAGTAGGGACTGCCAAAGAGACCCAGTACTTC.